The 10 T cell receptor beta chains presented below share a single source sample, sequenced in a study of blood T cell repertoires in COVID-19 (dated by TCRdb to 2020 to 2021). Receptor amplification or capture employed the immunoSEQ multiplex PCR assay. The clones in this table, taken by TCRdb from immuneACCESS, are in-frame only. Not every clone is retained; where verified, under half of the shortfall comes from an unresolved V gene, and the cause of the rest is unknown. The sample data list 65,000 to 90,000 clones, and 86% of these were observed just once. In total, the top ten clones hold 22% of the sample. The sequenced material came from peripheral blood. The origin of the receptors is a woman of 80 years or more in a cohort sampled during active or convalescent COVID-19.

The chain couples TRBV7-9 to TRBJ2-5, with 10 positions matching TRBD2. The V gene end was trimmed by 6 bases and the J gene end by 2 bases; junction bases not matched to a gene: 6. The germline V gene has CDR1 SEHNR and CDR2 FQNEAQ (reference sequence). The CDR3 contains 15 residues. CDR3 sequence: CASRSLAGVQETQYF. In DNA, the CDR3 is TGTGCCAGCAGAAGTCTAGCGGGGGTTCAAGAGACCCAGTACTTC.

The genes are TRBV10-2 and TRBJ1-2; D is unresolved. CDR1 and CDR2 from the germline V gene are WSHSY and SAAADI. Between the trimmed V and J ends, which lost 3 bases and 3 bases, there was a span of 8 bases. CDR3 length: 13 residues. The CDR3 DNA is TGCGCCAGCAGTGATCGCCCAGACTATGGCTACACCTTC. Its translation: CASSDRPDYGYTF.

The sample holds a few counts of this clone. The rearrangement links TRBV2 to TRBJ1-3, with TRBD1 identical over 7 bases. Per the germline V gene, CDR1 is SNHLY and CDR2 is FYNNEI. This CDR3 contains 15 residues. The trim removed 6 bases at V and 4 bases at J, leaving 9 bases unmatched. CDR3 residues: CASRGDSLNGNTIYF. CDR3 coding DNA: TGTGCCAGCAGGGGGGACAGCCTAAACGGAAACACCATATATTTT.

This clone has only a few counts. The chain combines TRBV23-1 with TRBJ2-7, with D perhaps TRBD1 (5 bases). TRBV23-1 falls under the ORF class, with uncertain function. The CDR3 sequence is 13 residues long. The V end lost 4 bases, the J end lost 0 bases, and 7 bases lay between the germline ends. The CDR3 bases are TGCGCCAGCAGTCTAAGGGGCTCCTACGAGCAGTACGTC. Residues: CASSLRGSYEQYV.

This chain links TRBV9 with TRBJ1-2, with 7 bases matching TRBD1. Looked up from germline, CDR1 is SGDLS and CDR2 is YYNGEE. J gave up 6 bases and V 0 bases, and 14 bases lay outside the gene matches. The CDR3 consists of 17 residues. CDR3 loop: CASSVVSTGAVQDGYTF. The CDR3 DNA is TGTGCCAGCAGCGTAGTGAGTACAGGGGCCGTGCAGGATGGCTACACCTTC.

The rearrangement links TRBV4-1 to TRBJ1-2; 8 positions match TRBD1. J was trimmed by 3 bases and V by 3 bases; bases with no gene match: 3. This CDR3 has 14 residues. CDR1 is MGHRA and CDR2 is YSYEKL in the germline V gene. The CDR3 DNA sequence: TGCGCCAGCAGCCATCCGACAGGGGACTATGGCTACACCTTC. This encodes CASSHPTGDYGYTF.

The V gene is TRBV12-3 or TRBV12-4, the J gene TRBJ1-2; TRBD1 is a possible D gene (6 bases). The CDR3 length is 13 residues. With 5 bases removed from V and 7 bases from J, the gap between germline ends came to 14 bases. The CDR3 DNA is TGTGCCAGCAGTCGGGGACACCGGGGTGGCTACACCTTC. It specifies CASSRGHRGGYTF.

The chain employs TRBV19 and TRBJ1-2; D remains ambiguous. With 8 bases removed from V and 5 bases from J, the gap between germline ends came to 9 bases. Germline V gene sequence: CDR1 LNHDA, CDR2 SQIVND (reference sequence). The CDR3 extends over 11 amino acids. CDR3 bases: TGTGCCAGTGGGCCAGATTATGGCTACACCTTC. It specifies CASGPDYGYTF. The full variable domain, with the rest looked up from reference TRBV19 and TRBJ1-2, is DGGITQSPKYLFRKEGQNVTLSCEQNLNHDAMYWYRQDPGQGLRLIYYSQIVNDFQKGDIAEGYSVSREKKESFPLTVTSAQKNPTAFYLCASGPDYGYTFGSGTRLTVV.

CDR3 DNA sequence: TGTGCCAGCAAAAAGCTGGACAGGGGAATCTGGCTAGCGGTGGGGGCTATAGAGACCCAGTACTTC. Translated: CASKKLDRGIWLAVGAIETQYF. The rearrangement joins TRBV21-1 to TRBJ2-5; TRBD1 is the table's D call and was not checked against the DNA. TRBV21-1 is given as a pseudogene. CDR3 length: 22 amino acids.

V is TRBV28 and J is TRBJ2-4, with D possibly TRBD1 on 5 matching bases. V lost 3 bases to trimming and J lost 10 bases, with 13 bases between them. The CDR3 length is 13 residues. CDR1 MDHEN and CDR2 SYDVKM come from the germline V gene. DNA for the CDR3: TGTGCCAGCAGTTTGGTCAGGGCTGGGATTCAGTACTTC. Protein sequence: CASSLVRAGIQYF.